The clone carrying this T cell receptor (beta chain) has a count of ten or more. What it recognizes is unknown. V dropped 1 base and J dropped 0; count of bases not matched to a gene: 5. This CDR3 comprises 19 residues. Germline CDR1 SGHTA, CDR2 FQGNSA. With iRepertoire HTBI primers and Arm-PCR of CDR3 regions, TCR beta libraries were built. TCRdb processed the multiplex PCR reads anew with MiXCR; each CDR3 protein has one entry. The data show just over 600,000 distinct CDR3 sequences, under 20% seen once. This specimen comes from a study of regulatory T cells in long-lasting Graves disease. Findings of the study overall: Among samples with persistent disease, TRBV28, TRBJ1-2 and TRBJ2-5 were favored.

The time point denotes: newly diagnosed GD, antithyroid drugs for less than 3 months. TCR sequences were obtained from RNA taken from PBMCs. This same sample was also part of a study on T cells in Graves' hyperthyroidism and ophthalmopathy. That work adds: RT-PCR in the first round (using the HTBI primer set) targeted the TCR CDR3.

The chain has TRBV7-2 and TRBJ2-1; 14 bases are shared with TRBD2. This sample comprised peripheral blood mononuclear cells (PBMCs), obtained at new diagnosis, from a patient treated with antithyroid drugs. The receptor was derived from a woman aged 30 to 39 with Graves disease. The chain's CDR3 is CASSLGLAGGPLSYNEQFF. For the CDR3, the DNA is TGTGCCAGCAGCTTAGGACTAGCGGGAGGGCCCCTCTCCTACAATGAGCAGTTCTTC.